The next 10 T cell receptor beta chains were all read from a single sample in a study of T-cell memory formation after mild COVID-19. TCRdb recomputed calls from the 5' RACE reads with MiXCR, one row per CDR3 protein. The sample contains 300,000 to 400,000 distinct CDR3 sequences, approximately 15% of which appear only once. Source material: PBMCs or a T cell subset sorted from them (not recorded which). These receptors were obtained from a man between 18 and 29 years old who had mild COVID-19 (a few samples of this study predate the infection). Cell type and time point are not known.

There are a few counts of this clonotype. The CDR3 region has the DNA TGTGCCATCAGCCGGCGCGGAGGGGAGGAAAAACTGTTTTTT. The encoded protein is CAISRRGGEEKLFF. V and J are TRBV10-3 and TRBJ1-4, with D possibly being TRBD1 (5 bases). V lost 6 bases, J lost 8 bases, and 16 bases lay in between. The length of the CDR3 is 14 residues. Germline V lookup: CDR1 ENHRY, CDR2 SYGVKD.

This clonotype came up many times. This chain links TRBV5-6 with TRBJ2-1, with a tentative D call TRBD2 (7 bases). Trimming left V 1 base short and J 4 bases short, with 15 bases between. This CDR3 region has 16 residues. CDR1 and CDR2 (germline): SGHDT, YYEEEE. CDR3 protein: CASSLRGGSTYNEQFF. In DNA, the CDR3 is TGTGCCAGCAGCTTGAGGGGGGGATCTACGTACAATGAGCAGTTCTTC.

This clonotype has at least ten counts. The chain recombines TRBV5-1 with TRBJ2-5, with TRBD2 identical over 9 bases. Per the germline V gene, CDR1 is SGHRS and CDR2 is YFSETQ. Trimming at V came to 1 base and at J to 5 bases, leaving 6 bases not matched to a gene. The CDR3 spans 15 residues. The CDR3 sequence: CASSLYGGGAETQYF. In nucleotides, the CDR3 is TGCGCCAGCAGCTTGTACGGCGGGGGGGCTGAGACCCAGTACTTC.

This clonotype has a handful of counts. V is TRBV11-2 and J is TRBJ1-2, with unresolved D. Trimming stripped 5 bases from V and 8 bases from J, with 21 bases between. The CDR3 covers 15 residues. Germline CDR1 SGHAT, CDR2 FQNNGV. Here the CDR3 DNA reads TGTGCCAGCAGCCCGCTGGTTGGACGGGGAGGGGGCTACACCTTC. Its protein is CASSPLVGRGGGYTF.

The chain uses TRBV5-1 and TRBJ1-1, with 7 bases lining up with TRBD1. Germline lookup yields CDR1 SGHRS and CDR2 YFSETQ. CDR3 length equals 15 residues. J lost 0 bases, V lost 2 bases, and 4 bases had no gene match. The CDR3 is CASSLPGQMNTEAFF. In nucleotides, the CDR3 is TGCGCCAGCAGCTTACCGGGACAGATGAACACTGAAGCTTTCTTT. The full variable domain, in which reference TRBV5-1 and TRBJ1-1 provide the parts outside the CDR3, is KAGVTQTPRYLIKTRGQQVTLSCSPISGHRSVSWYQQTPGQGLQFLFEYFSETQRNKGNFPGRFSGRQFSNSRSEMNVSTLELGDSALYLCASSLPGQMNTEAFFGQGTRLTVV.

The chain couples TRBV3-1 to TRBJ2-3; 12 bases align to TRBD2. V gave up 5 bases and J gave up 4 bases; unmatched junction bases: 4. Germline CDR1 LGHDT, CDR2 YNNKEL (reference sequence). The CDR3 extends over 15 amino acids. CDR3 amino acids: CASSWLAGGADTQYF. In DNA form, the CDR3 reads TGTGCCAGCAGCTGGCTAGCGGGGGGGGCAGATACGCAGTATTTT.

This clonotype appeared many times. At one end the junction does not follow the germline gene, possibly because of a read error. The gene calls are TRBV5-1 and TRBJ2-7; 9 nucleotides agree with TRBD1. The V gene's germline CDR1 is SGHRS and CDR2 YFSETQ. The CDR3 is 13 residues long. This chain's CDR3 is CASSLGTGYEQYF. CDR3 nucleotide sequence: TGTGCCAGCAGCTTAGGGACAGGGTACGAGCAGTACTTC.

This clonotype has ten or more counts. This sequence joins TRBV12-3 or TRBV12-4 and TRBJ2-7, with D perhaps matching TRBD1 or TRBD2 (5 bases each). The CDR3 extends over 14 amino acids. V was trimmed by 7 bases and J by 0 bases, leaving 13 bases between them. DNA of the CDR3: TGTGCCAGCAATTTTAAGGGGAGCTCCTACGAGCAGTACTTC. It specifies CASNFKGSSYEQYF.

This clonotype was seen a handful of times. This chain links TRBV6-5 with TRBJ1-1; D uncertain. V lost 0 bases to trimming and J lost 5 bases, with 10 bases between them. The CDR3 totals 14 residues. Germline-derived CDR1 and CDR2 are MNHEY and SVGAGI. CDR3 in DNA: TGTGCCAGCAGTTACTCTGCTGGGAGGACTGAAGCTTTCTTT. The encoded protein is CASSYSAGRTEAFF.

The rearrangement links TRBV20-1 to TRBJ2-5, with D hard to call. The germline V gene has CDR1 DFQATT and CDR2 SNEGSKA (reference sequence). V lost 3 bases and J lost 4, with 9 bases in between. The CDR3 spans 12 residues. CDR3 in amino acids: CSASRPRETQYF. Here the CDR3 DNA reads TGCAGTGCTAGCAGGCCAAGAGAGACCCAGTACTTC.